One sample yielded the 31 T cell receptor beta chains listed below, sequenced in a study of blood T cells in healthy people across ages. The second PCR ran 7 to 11 cycles with a sample-barcoded 5' primer and J-beta primers. TCRdb re-called the 5' RACE reads through MiXCR, storing one row per CDR3 protein. Of about 580,000 distinct CDR3 sequences in the sample, roughly 48% were seen once. Sequenced material: blood. These receptors came from an older man in good health.

The rearrangement uses TRBV12-3 or TRBV12-4 and TRBJ2-7; 9 bases map to TRBD2. The J call may be mistaken, given a closer DNA end match to TRBJ2-5. The CDR3 contains 15 residues. The CDR3 DNA is TGTGCCAGCAGTTCTAGCGGGACTTACGGGGAGACCCAGTACTTC. It translates to CASSSSGTYGETQYF.

This chain joins TRBV7-2 and TRBJ2-7; 7 bases map to TRBD2. CDR3 length equals 14 residues. Trimming cost V 4 bases and J 2 bases; bases outside gene matches: 5. The germline V gene encodes CDR1 SGHTA and CDR2 FQGNSA. The CDR3 coding sequence is TGTGCCAGCAGCTACCGAGCGGGGACCTACGAGCAGTACTTC. Amino acids: CASSYRAGTYEQYF.

To note about this clonotype: One base away lies a much larger clone, so this may be a sequencing read error. V usage is TRBV6-6 and J usage is TRBJ2-1; 16 bases match TRBD2. The closer fit of TRBJ2-7 to the DNA end suggests the J call may be wrong. Germline CDR1 MNHNY, CDR2 SVGAGI (reference sequence). The CDR3 is made up of 17 amino acids. The CDR3 loop reads CASRGLAGGPGYNEQYF. The CDR3 DNA reads as TGTGCCAGCAGGGGACTAGCGGGAGGGCCGGGCTACAATGAGCAGTACTTC.

The chain uses TRBV3-1 and TRBJ1-1, with D unresolved. The V gene lost 3 bases and the J gene lost 0 bases, with 5 bases spanning the gap. Germline V gives CDR1 LGHDT, CDR2 YNNKEL (reference sequence). There are 13 residues in the CDR3. Here the CDR3 reads CASSHRMNTEAFF. The CDR3 coding sequence is TGTGCCAGCAGCCATAGGATGAACACTGAAGCTTTCTTT.

In the case of this clonotype: A much larger clone differs from this one at a single base, so this may be a read error. The chain is built from TRBV7-2 and TRBJ2-3; D call uncertain. Per germline, CDR1 SGHTA and CDR2 FQGNSA. The CDR3 is 15 amino acids. V dropped 4 bases and J dropped 2 bases, with 13 bases sitting between them. CDR3: CASSSVNYFTDTQYF. The CDR3 DNA sequence: TGTGCCAGCAGCTCCGTCAACTACTTCACAGATACGCAGTATTTT.

This clonotype has just a few counts. The rearrangement uses TRBV4-2 and TRBJ2-3, with 8 bases identical to TRBD2. Germline V gene sequence: CDR1 LGHNA, CDR2 YNFKEQ. Trimming took 0 bases from V and 2 from J; bases not matched to a gene: 13. The CDR3 runs to 19 residues. The CDR3 protein is CASSQDLGLAGPFTDTQYF. The CDR3 nucleotides read TGTGCCAGCAGCCAAGATCTCGGCTTAGCGGGACCTTTCACAGATACGCAGTATTTT.

The V gene is TRBV5-1, the J gene TRBJ1-2; 9 bases agree with TRBD1. The junction had 11 bases not matched to a gene; V was cut back by 4 bases and J by 4 bases. CDR3 length equals 16 residues. Germline-derived CDR1 and CDR2 are SGHRS and YFSETQ. CDR3 sequence: CASSRDSGQGGYGYTF. CDR3 nucleotide sequence: TGCGCCAGCAGCCGAGATTCGGGACAGGGTGGCTATGGCTACACCTTC.

This clonotype came up many times. The genes are TRBV7-2 and TRBJ2-4, with 10 nucleotides matching TRBD2. Germline V gene data show CDR1 as SGHTA and CDR2 as FQGNSA. The CDR3 is made up of 17 amino acids. V shed 4 bases and J 0 bases; nucleotides not matched to a gene: 6. The CDR3 reads CASSSVAGGLAKNIQYF. The CDR3 nucleotides are TGTGCCAGCAGCTCAGTAGCGGGGGGATTAGCCAAAAACATTCAGTACTTC.

V is TRBV4-1 and J is TRBJ2-1; no definite D call. CDR1 MGHRA and CDR2 YSYEKL come from the germline V gene. This CDR3 region has 14 residues. The ends were cut back, 3 bases at V and 0 bases at J, with 6 bases in the middle. CDR3 residues: CASSHFSSYNEQFF. The CDR3 nucleotides are TGCGCCAGCAGCCACTTTAGCTCCTACAATGAGCAGTTCTTC.

The chain combines TRBV7-2 with TRBJ2-6; tentative D call: TRBD1 (5 bases). Germline CDR1 SGHTA, CDR2 FQGNSA. Trimming removed 2 bases from V and 3 bases from J, with 14 bases in between. This CDR3 has 17 amino acids. The CDR3 DNA is TGTGCCAGCAGCTTACAGTCAGGGTTAGGTGGGGCCAACGTCCTGACTTTC. Protein sequence: CASSLQSGLGGANVLTF.

The rearrangement links TRBV7-2 to TRBJ2-3; 7 bases are a match to TRBD1. V shed 1 base and J 0 bases; nucleotides not matched to a gene: 4. Germline V gene sequence: CDR1 SGHTA, CDR2 FQGNSA. The CDR3 spans 16 residues. The CDR3 sequence: CASSLGQGHSTDTQYF. CDR3 coding DNA: TGTGCCAGCAGCTTAGGACAGGGCCATAGCACAGATACGCAGTATTTT.

The chain uses TRBV20-1 and TRBJ2-3; D is possibly TRBD2 (5 bases). The CDR3 has 13 amino acids. Per germline, CDR1 DFQATT and CDR2 SNEGSKA (reference sequence). Between the trimmed V and J ends, which lost 4 bases and 2 bases, there was a span of 10 bases. In nucleotides, the CDR3 is TGCAGTGCTAACCCGGACTCCACAGATACGCAGTATTTT. Encoded protein: CSANPDSTDTQYF.

The J gene is TRBJ2-1, the V gene TRBV7-2; TRBD2 matches 7 bases. CDR1 and CDR2 from the germline V gene are SGHTA and FQGNSA. The CDR3 is made up of 16 amino acids. Trimming cost V 2 bases and J 2 bases; bases outside gene matches: 6. The CDR3 sequence: CASSLNIGRTYNEQFF. The CDR3, as DNA: TGTGCCAGCAGCTTAAATATCGGGAGGACCTACAATGAGCAGTTCTTC.

This clonotype occurred many times. This chain joins TRBV6-6 and TRBJ1-2, with D hard to call. V lost 0 bases and J lost 8, with 16 bases in between. The germline V gene has CDR1 MNHNY and CDR2 SVGAGI (reference sequence). This CDR3 is 15 amino acids long. The CDR3 loop is CASSYSTQVGWGYTF. CDR3 nucleotide sequence: TGTGCCAGCAGTTACTCGACGCAGGTTGGCTGGGGCTACACCTTC.

This clonotype appeared a few times. The chain employs TRBV6-5 and TRBJ2-2; TRBD2 agrees at 7 bases. The germline gives CDR1 MNHEY, CDR2 SVGAGI. Trimming at V came to 6 bases and at J to 1 base, leaving 2 bases not matched to a gene. The CDR3 totals 14 residues. The CDR3 here is CASSRTRNTGELFF. The CDR3 coding sequence is TGTGCCAGCAGCCGGACTAGGAACACCGGGGAGCTGTTTTTT.

This chain links TRBV29-1 with TRBJ1-1; 9 nucleotides line up with TRBD1. Germline CDR1 and CDR2: SQVTM and ANQGSEA. With V trimmed by 4 bases and J by 3 bases, 3 bases remained unmatched. The CDR3 is 13 amino acids. The CDR3, as DNA: TGCAGCGTTGCTACAGGGGGCGACACTGAAGCTTTCTTT. It is translated as CSVATGGDTEAFF.

This clonotype was counted at least ten times. The genes are TRBV6-6 and TRBJ2-5; D remains ambiguous. This CDR3 is built from 14 residues. The ends were cut back, 2 bases at V and 5 bases at J, with 12 bases in the middle. Germline CDR1 reads MNHNY; CDR2 reads SVGAGI (reference sequence). CDR3 bases: TGTGCCAGCAGTTACCCCGAGGCTGGGGAGACCCAGTACTTC. It codes for CASSYPEAGETQYF.

The rearrangement uses TRBV4-2 and TRBJ2-5; maybe TRBD1 (6 bases). Trimming stripped 0 bases from V and 2 bases from J, with 13 bases between. Germline-derived CDR1 and CDR2 are LGHNA and YNFKEQ. The CDR3 length is 16 residues. CDR3 nucleotides: TGTGCCAGCAGCCAAGATGGCGTGGACAGACAAGAGACCCAGTACTTC. Protein product: CASSQDGVDRQETQYF.

The V call is TRBV11-2, the J call TRBJ2-7, with D perhaps given as TRBD1 or TRBD2 (5 bases each). The end of the DNA aligns better with TRBJ2-5, so the J call may be wrong. Per the germline V gene, CDR1 is SGHAT and CDR2 is FQNNGV. The CDR3 contains 12 residues. CDR3 loop: CASSRWGETQYF. The CDR3 DNA reads as TGTGCCAGCAGCCGTTGGGGGGAGACCCAGTACTTC.

The rearrangement uses TRBV15 and TRBJ1-5; no definite D call. The germline CDR1 and CDR2 sequences are LNHNV and YYDKDF (reference sequence). This CDR3 has 15 residues. The V end lost 0 bases, the J end lost 4 bases, and 10 bases lay between the germline ends. The CDR3 DNA reads TGTGCCACCAGCAGAGATCTAAGAGGGAATCAGCCCCAGCATTTT. Its protein product is CATSRDLRGNQPQHF. The full variable domain, rest sourced from reference TRBV15 and TRBJ1-5, is DAMVIQNPRYQVTQFGKPVTLSCSQTLNHNVMYWYQQKSSQAPKLLFHYYDKDFNNEADTPDNFQSRRPNTSFCFLDIRSPGLGDTAMYLCATSRDLRGNQPQHFGDGTRLSIL.

The chain links TRBV25-1 to TRBJ2-1; D perhaps matches TRBD2 (5 bases). The germline V gene encodes CDR1 MGHDK and CDR2 SYGVNS. V lost 7 bases to trimming and J lost 7 bases, with 14 bases between them. The CDR3 contains 13 residues. CDR3 sequence reads: CASTSTDWNEQFF. CDR3 bases: TGTGCCAGCACATCTACGGACTGGAATGAGCAGTTCTTC.

This clonotype came up a few times. CDR3: CASSGQGVGTGELFF. In DNA, the CDR3 is TGCGCCAGCAGCGGACAGGGGGTTGGCACCGGGGAGCTGTTTTTT. The rearrangement joins TRBV4-3 to TRBJ2-2; 10 bases are a match to TRBD1. The trim removed 5 bases at V and 4 bases at J, leaving 4 bases unmatched. Germline V gene data show CDR1 as LGHNA and CDR2 as YSLEER. The CDR3 consists of 15 residues.

About this clonotype itself: This clone may be a read error of a much larger clone one base away. The genes are TRBV6-5 and TRBJ2-1; maybe TRBD2 (5 bases). This CDR3 comprises 16 residues. Per the germline V gene, CDR1 is MNHEY and CDR2 is SVGAGI. V shed 6 bases and J shed 6 bases, with 21 bases lying between them. The DNA for the CDR3 is TGTGCCAGCAGCCGCACCCTAACGGGAAGTCGCAATGAGCAGTTCTTC. As protein: CASSRTLTGSRNEQFF.

This rearrangement joins TRBV5-1 to TRBJ1-1, with D possibly being TRBD1 (5 bases). V lost 4 bases, J lost 5 bases, and 15 bases lay in between. CDR1 and CDR2 (germline): SGHRS, YFSETQ. This CDR3 contains 14 residues. CDR3 nucleotide sequence: TGCGCCAGCAGCAGGGGAGGGGATTGGACTGAAGCTTTCTTT. This encodes CASSRGGDWTEAFF.

CDR3 residues: CASSDRERTEAFF. In DNA form, the CDR3 reads TGTGCCAGCAGTGACAGGGAGAGGACTGAAGCTTTCTTT. The chain couples TRBV6-5 to TRBJ1-1; 7 bases line up with TRBD1. The CDR3 covers 13 residues. V trimming: 5 bases; J trimming: 5 bases; junction bases outside the gene matches: 5. Germline CDR1 and CDR2: MNHEY and SVGAGI.

The chain employs TRBV7-9 and TRBJ2-5; the D gene is possibly TRBD1 (5 bases). The germline V gene encodes CDR1 SEHNR and CDR2 FQNEAQ (reference sequence). The V end was cut by 9 bases, the J end by 4 bases, with 21 bases between. This CDR3 contains 15 residues. The CDR3 sequence is CASGAGPSLVETQYF. CDR3 in DNA: TGTGCCAGTGGGGCAGGGCCGAGTTTAGTAGAGACCCAGTACTTC.

The sample holds one count of this clonotype. J is TRBJ1-2 and V is TRBV5-1; possibly TRBD1 for D (6 bases). The V gene lost 3 bases and the J gene lost 6 bases, with 12 bases spanning the gap. There are 13 residues in the CDR3. Germline CDR1 reads SGHRS; CDR2 reads YFSETQ. The CDR3 DNA sequence: TGCGCCAGCAGCTGCGAGGGGGGAAATGGCTACACCTTC. Translation gives CASSCEGGNGYTF.

This clonotype was seen a handful of times. Being one base from a much bigger clone, this may be a read error. This chain connects TRBV12-3 or TRBV12-4 to TRBJ2-4; 8 bases are shared with TRBD2. Germline trimming cut 5 bases from V and 8 bases from J; bases unmatched to any gene: 8. The CDR3 totals 14 residues. The CDR3 nucleotides are TGTGCCAGCAGTCCGGACTCCGGGAGGGACATTCAGTACTTC. Translation gives CASSPDSGRDIQYF.

The rearrangement joins TRBV12-3 or TRBV12-4 to TRBJ2-5; TRBD1 agrees at 9 bases. This CDR3 has 15 amino acids. V shed 6 bases and J 2 bases; nucleotides not matched to a gene: 7. In nucleotides, the CDR3 is TGTGCCAGCAGGGCCACAGGGGGCGGACAAGAGACCCAGTACTTC. It encodes CASRATGGGQETQYF.

The rearrangement joins TRBV20-1 to TRBJ2-4; TRBD2 might be the D (6 bases). CDR3 size: 14 residues. Trimming removed 7 bases at V and 0 bases at J, with 13 bases between. Looked up from germline, CDR1 is DFQATT and CDR2 is SNEGSKA (reference sequence). The CDR3 bases are TGCAGTGTCACCCGGGGGTTAGCCAAAAACATTCAGTACTTC. It translates to CSVTRGLAKNIQYF.

V gene TRBV6-6 combines with J gene TRBJ1-3; the match to TRBD1 covers 7 bases. J was trimmed by 4 bases and V by 8 bases; bases with no gene match: 8. Per the germline V gene, CDR1 is MNHNY and CDR2 is SVGAGI (reference sequence). CDR3 length: 14 amino acids. CDR3 region: CASRQQGRGNTIYF. The CDR3, as DNA: TGTGCCAGCCGACAACAGGGGAGAGGAAACACCATATATTTT.